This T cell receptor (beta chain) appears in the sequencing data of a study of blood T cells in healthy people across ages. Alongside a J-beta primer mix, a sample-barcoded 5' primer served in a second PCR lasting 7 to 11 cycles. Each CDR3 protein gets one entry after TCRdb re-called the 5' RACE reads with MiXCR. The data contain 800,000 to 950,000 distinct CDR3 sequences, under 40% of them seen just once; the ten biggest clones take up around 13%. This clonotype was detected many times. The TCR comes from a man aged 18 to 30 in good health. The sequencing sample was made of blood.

CDR3 region: CASSPGLRETQYF. CDR3 DNA sequence: TGTGCCAGCAGCCCAGGACTTCGAGAGACCCAGTACTTC. This sequence joins TRBV7-6 and TRBJ2-5, with D maybe TRBD2 (5 bases). The V gene lost 5 bases and the J gene lost 4 bases, with 11 bases spanning the gap. The CDR3 runs 13 residues. Germline values: CDR1 SGHVS, CDR2 FNYEAQ.